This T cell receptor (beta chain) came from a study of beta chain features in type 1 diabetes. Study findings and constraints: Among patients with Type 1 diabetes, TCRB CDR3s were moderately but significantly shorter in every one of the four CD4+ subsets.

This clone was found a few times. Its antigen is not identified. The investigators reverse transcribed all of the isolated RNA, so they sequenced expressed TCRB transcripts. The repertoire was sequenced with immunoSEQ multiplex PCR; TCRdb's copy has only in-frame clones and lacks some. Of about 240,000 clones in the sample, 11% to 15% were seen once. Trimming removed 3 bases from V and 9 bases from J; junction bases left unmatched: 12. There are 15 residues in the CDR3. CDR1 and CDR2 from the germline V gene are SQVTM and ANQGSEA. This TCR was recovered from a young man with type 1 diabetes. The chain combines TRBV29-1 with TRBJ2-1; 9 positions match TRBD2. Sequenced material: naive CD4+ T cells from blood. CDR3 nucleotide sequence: TGCAGCGTTGAGGACAGTTGGCGGGAGGGCCCTGAGCAGTTCTTC. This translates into CSVEDSWREGPEQFF.